The 32 T cell receptor beta chains reported below all come from one sample, sequenced in a study of Graves' ophthalmopathy and Graves' hyperthyroidism (dated by TCRdb to the late 2010s). Reads for this sample came from an Illumina HiSeq 2000. TCR beta CDR3 regions were amplified from RNA transcripts for repertoire sequencing. The first round of RT-PCR was done with HTBI primers and the Qiagen OneStep RT-PCR kit, and was followed by a second round of multiplex PCR, then size selection and purification. TCRdb redid the processing of the public reads, applying fastp at Q25 and MiXCR, and retained in-frame beta chains. Merged by CDR3 protein, the rows form single entries marked with the most common genes and DNA. The sample table contains about 620,000 distinct CDR3 sequences; only one count was recorded for over 20% of them. The ten largest clones represent around 7% of the sample. Source material: peripheral blood. The receptors here all came from a woman between 18 and 29 years old with stable Graves' hyperthyroidism. Some clones in this sample may be carry-over from other donors' samples. Donor details come from another sample of the same person, matched by shared clones.

This clonotype turned up a few times. The DNA of the CDR3 is TGTGCCTGGCACCCTCTCGGGGGGTTATACACCGGGGAGCTGTTTTTT. This gives the protein CAWHPLGGLYTGELFF. The chain joins TRBV30 to TRBJ2-2; 7 nucleotides agree with TRBD2. The germline CDR1 and CDR2 sequences are GTSNPN and SVGIG (reference sequence). The CDR3 consists of 16 residues. The trim removed 5 bases at V and 3 bases at J, leaving 12 bases unmatched.

The chain employs TRBV11-2 and TRBJ1-2; D unclear. The CDR3 consists of 13 residues. Germline V gene sequence: CDR1 SGHAT, CDR2 FQNNGV. V lost 3 bases and J lost 6, with 11 bases in between. The CDR3 reads CASSFRQQHGYTF. The CDR3 nucleotides read TGTGCCAGCAGCTTCCGGCAGCAACATGGCTACACCTTC. The full variable domain, completed using reference TRBV11-2 and TRBJ1-2, is EAGVAQSPRYKIIEKRQSVAFWCNPISGHATLYWYQQILGQGPKLLIQFQNNGVVDDSQLPKDRFSAERLKGVDSTLKIQPAKLEDSAVYLCASSFRQQHGYTFGSGTRLTVV.

This clonotype was counted many times. The chain uses TRBV27 and TRBJ1-1; D possibly corresponds to TRBD1 (6 bases). This CDR3 is built from 13 residues. Germline CDR1 is MNHEY and CDR2 is SMNVEV (reference sequence). V lost 9 bases to trimming and J lost 4 bases, with 15 bases between them. The CDR3 spells CASRRQVGTEAFF. The CDR3 region has the DNA TGTGCCAGTAGAAGACAGGTCGGCACTGAAGCTTTCTTT.

This clonotype was detected many times. The chain has TRBV2 and TRBJ2-5, with D perhaps TRBD1 (6 bases). The CDR3 runs to 16 residues. V lost 7 bases and J lost 1, with 19 bases in between. CDR1 SNHLY and CDR2 FYNNEI come from the germline V gene. The CDR3 sequence is CASTKTRDNLQETQYF. Here the CDR3 DNA reads TGTGCCAGCACAAAAACCCGGGACAACCTCCAAGAGACCCAGTACTTC.

For this clonotype: A much larger clone is a single base away; this may be a read error. This chain connects TRBV2 to TRBJ1-6; no reliable D call. V was shortened by 4 bases and J by 7 bases, with 11 bases between the two germline ends. This CDR3 contains 14 residues. The V gene's germline CDR1 is SNHLY and CDR2 FYNNEI. The CDR3 DNA reads as TGTGCCAGCAGTGGGGCCAGTCAAAATTCACCCCTCCACTTT. It specifies CASSGASQNSPLHF.

This clonotype has more than one count but fewer than ten. The rearrangement joins TRBV12-3 or TRBV12-4 to TRBJ1-1, with a possible D match to TRBD1 (6 bases). This CDR3 has 13 residues. V was clipped by 7 bases and J by 6 bases, with 15 bases between them. This chain's CDR3 is CASTEVGAPEAFF. The CDR3 DNA is TGTGCCAGCACCGAGGTGGGGGCCCCTGAAGCTTTCTTT.

This clonotype was seen ten or more times. The chain couples TRBV6-1 to TRBJ1-1; D gene ambiguous. Trimming stripped 2 bases from V and 0 bases from J, with 13 bases between. The CDR3 runs to 16 residues. CDR1 is MNHNS, CDR2 SASEGT, per germline. In DNA form, the CDR3 reads TGTGCCAGCAGTGAAAGATGGGCAGGCCTGAACACTGAAGCTTTCTTT. Its protein product is CASSERWAGLNTEAFF.

In its sample, this clonotype was seen many times. The chain is built from TRBV12-3 or TRBV12-4 and TRBJ2-7; D is ambiguous. The CDR3 covers 13 residues. V lost 5 bases to trimming and J lost 3 bases, with 11 bases between them. CDR3 loop: CASSPLPRYEQYF. DNA of the CDR3: TGTGCCAGCAGTCCTCTCCCACGCTACGAGCAGTACTTC.

As concerns this clonotype: The junction departs from germline at one end; a sequencing error may be responsible. This chain joins TRBV15 and TRBJ1-2; the D gene is possibly TRBD1 (5 bases). CDR3 length equals 14 residues. Germline V gene sequence: CDR1 LNHNV, CDR2 YYDKDF (reference sequence). CDR3 protein: CVTSRETANYGYTF. CDR3 bases: TGTGTCACCAGCAGAGAGACAGCCAACTATGGCTACACCTTC.

There are a few counts of this clonotype. One end of the junction varies from germline; a read error may be responsible. The chain links TRBV7-2 to TRBJ2-1; D may be TRBD1 (6 bases). This CDR3 contains 15 residues. Germline V gene lookup returns CDR1 SGHTA and CDR2 FQGNSA. This chain's CDR3 is CASSLAKGHVDEKFF. Here the CDR3 DNA reads TGTGCCAGCAGCTTGGCCAAGGGACACGTGGATGAGAAGTTCTTC.

This clonotype was seen repeatedly, ten times or more. The chain joins TRBV12-3 or TRBV12-4 to TRBJ1-3; D not certain. The CDR3 runs to 13 residues. Trimming stripped 5 bases from V and 4 bases from J, with 9 bases between. This CDR3 reads CASSQVVGNTIYF. DNA of the CDR3: TGTGCCAGCAGTCAAGTCGTAGGAAACACCATATATTTT.

In its sample, this clonotype was seen once. One junction end does not reproduce the germline sequence, and a read error may be involved. This rearrangement joins TRBV12-5 to TRBJ2-5; D not resolved. The V gene's germline CDR1 is LGHNT and CDR2 FRNRAP. The CDR3 totals 12 residues. CDR3 bases: TGTGCTAGTGGTTTGGGCCGAGAGATCCAGTACTTC. It specifies CASGLGREIQYF. The variable domain in full, with the rest retrieved from reference TRBV12-5 and TRBJ2-5, is DARVTQTPRHKVTEMGQEVTMRCQPILGHNTVFWYRQTMMQGLELLAYFRNRAPLDDSGMPKDRFSAEMPDATLATLKIQPSEPRDSAVYFCASGLGREIQYFGPGTRLLVL.

Ten or more counts support this clonotype. The chain links TRBV28 to TRBJ1-5; D unclear. Germline CDR1 and CDR2: MDHEN and SYDVKM. Deletions cut 6 bases from V and 0 bases from J, with 6 bases between. The CDR3 has 13 amino acids. The CDR3 region has the DNA TGTGCCAGCAGGAAAAATAGCAATCAGCCCCAGCATTTT. Its protein product is CASRKNSNQPQHF.

This clonotype was detected ten times or more. This chain joins TRBV5-1 and TRBJ2-2; 9 nucleotides align to TRBD2. V trimming: 5 bases; J trimming: 0 bases; junction bases outside the gene matches: 5. The germline CDR1 and CDR2 sequences are SGHRS and YFSETQ. The CDR3 sequence is 16 residues long. The CDR3 DNA follows: TGCGCCAGCAGGAATTTAGCGGGAGCGAACACCGGGGAGCTGTTTTTT. It specifies CASRNLAGANTGELFF.

This clonotype was observed a handful of times. The genes are TRBV5-1 and TRBJ1-1; the D is unclear. The V gene lost 4 bases and the J gene lost 1 base, with 11 bases spanning the gap. The CDR3 runs 14 residues. The V gene's germline CDR1 is SGHRS and CDR2 YFSETQ. CDR3 region: CASSLDGRNTEAFF. The CDR3 bases are TGCGCCAGCAGCCTAGACGGACGGAACACTGAAGCTTTCTTT.

On this clonotype: At one of its ends the junction is not consistent with the germline gene, which may arise from a read error. The chain recombines TRBV10-3 with TRBJ2-1; 9 bases are shared with TRBD1. Germline lookup yields CDR1 ENHRY and CDR2 SYGVKD. The CDR3 runs 15 residues. In DNA, the CDR3 is TGTGCCATCTCCCAGGGACAGGGCGACTGGGTTGAGAAGTTCTTC. Amino acid sequence: CAISQGQGDWVEKFF.

V usage is TRBV7-2 and J usage is TRBJ1-2; TRBD1 is a possible D gene (5 bases). Trimming took off 6 bases at V and 1 base at J, with 15 bases between the two ends. The CDR3 spans 15 residues. Germline CDR1 is SGHTA and CDR2 is FQGNSA. CDR3 amino acids: CASSFRGDINYGYTF. For the CDR3, the DNA is TGTGCCAGCAGTTTTAGAGGGGATATTAACTATGGCTACACCTTC.

In this sample, this clonotype turned up many times. This chain links TRBV15 with TRBJ1-1; D remains unclear. In germline, CDR1 is LNHNV, CDR2 YYDKDF (reference sequence). The ends were cut back, 7 bases at V and 0 bases at J, with 12 bases in the middle. The CDR3 runs to 14 residues. The CDR3 reads CATNPQLMNTEAFF. As DNA, the CDR3 is TGTGCCACCAACCCCCAGCTGATGAACACTGAAGCTTTCTTT.

This clonotype was recorded once. The DNA is left out, because the CDR3 cannot be placed on it with certainty; the CDR3 is given as TCRdb lists it. The genes are TRBV11-2 and TRBJ1-1; the table's D call of TRBD1 was not tested on the DNA. The CDR3 is made up of 16 amino acids, end residues included. Looked up from germline, CDR1 is SGHAT and CDR2 is FQNNGV. The CDR3 loop reads CASILGTGRTNTEAFF.

CDR3 DNA: TGTGCCAGCAGCCCGCGGGTAACTCAGCCCCAGCATTTT. Encoded protein: CASSPRVTQPQHF. The genes are TRBV12-3 or TRBV12-4 and TRBJ1-5, with no clear D. The CDR3 covers 13 residues. With 6 bases removed from V and 6 bases from J, the gap between germline ends came to 12 bases.

This clonotype appeared a few times. J is TRBJ1-1 and V is TRBV13; a possible D gene is TRBD1 (6 bases). The CDR3 is 16 amino acids. Germline V lookup: CDR1 PRHDT, CDR2 FYEKMQ (reference sequence). Trimming removed 5 bases from V and 0 bases from J, with 16 bases in between. CDR3 sequence: CASSLTGQSMNTEAFF. As DNA, the CDR3 is TGTGCCAGCAGCCTAACCGGACAGTCTATGAACACTGAAGCTTTCTTT. Using reference TRBV13 and TRBJ1-1 for the parts outside the CDR3, the full variable domain is AAGVIQSPRHLIKEKRETATLKCYPIPRHDTVYWYQQGPGQDPQFLISFYEKMQSDKGSIPDRFSAQQFSDYHSELNMSSLELGDSALYFCASSLTGQSMNTEAFFGQGTRLTVV.

This clonotype was seen repeatedly, ten times or more. The chain couples TRBV20-1 to TRBJ1-1; no reliable D call. V was shortened by 3 bases and J by 2 bases, with 13 bases between the two germline ends. The CDR3 extends over 14 amino acids. Germline CDR1 and CDR2: DFQATT and SNEGSKA (reference sequence). The CDR3 is CSARPEPLNTEAFF. CDR3 nucleotides: TGCAGTGCTAGGCCAGAGCCCCTAAACACTGAAGCTTTCTTT.

This clonotype was counted many times. The chain carries TRBV5-1 and TRBJ2-5, with 7 bases identical to TRBD2. The V gene end was trimmed by 1 base and the J gene end by 5 bases; junction bases not matched to a gene: 8. The germline V gene encodes CDR1 SGHRS and CDR2 YFSETQ. This CDR3 has 15 residues. The CDR3 DNA reads TGCGCCAGCAGCTTGACCGGGGGAGGGGTGGAGACCCAGTACTTC. As protein: CASSLTGGGVETQYF.

This chain links TRBV28 with TRBJ2-2; D possibly uses TRBD1 or TRBD2 (6 bases each). There are 16 residues in the CDR3. Trimming took 6 bases from V and 0 from J, leaving 14 bases between them. Germline CDR1 reads MDHEN; CDR2 reads SYDVKM. In nucleotides, the CDR3 is TGTGCCAGCAGCCCCCGGGGGCACTCGAACACCGGGGAGCTGTTTTTT. Its translation: CASSPRGHSNTGELFF.

This clonotype was seen repeatedly, ten times or more. The chain employs TRBV9 and TRBJ1-4, with TRBD1 identical over 9 bases. After removal of 2 bases from V and 8 bases from J, the junction contained 4 bases not matched to a gene. Germline CDR1 and CDR2: SGDLS and YYNGEE. The CDR3 loop spans 14 amino acids. CDR3 protein: CASSVGQGREKLFF. DNA of the CDR3: TGTGCCAGCAGCGTGGGACAGGGTCGGGAAAAACTGTTTTTT.

This clonotype has ten or more counts. The chain combines TRBV25-1 with TRBJ1-1; tentative D call: TRBD1 (6 bases). The CDR3 is made up of 13 amino acids. Trimming stripped 6 bases from V and 1 base from J, with 9 bases between. Germline V CDR1 and CDR2: MGHDK, SYGVNS. The CDR3: CASRVTGNTEAFF. CDR3 nucleotides: TGTGCCAGCAGGGTGACAGGGAACACTGAAGCTTTCTTT.

This clonotype was seen a handful of times. The V gene is TRBV15, the J gene TRBJ1-5; 7 nucleotides align to TRBD1. Germline V gives CDR1 LNHNV, CDR2 YYDKDF (reference sequence). The CDR3 has 17 residues. J lost 2 bases, V lost 0 bases, and 7 bases had no gene match. DNA for the CDR3: TGTGCCACCAGCAGAGACTACAGGGGCCGGGGCAATCAGCCCCAGCATTTT. Translated: CATSRDYRGRGNQPQHF.

The CDR3 DNA reads as TGTGCCACCAGCAGAGATGCGAGACAGCCCCAGCATTTT. Translation: CATSRDARQPQHF. The chain combines TRBV15 with TRBJ1-5; D call uncertain. The CDR3 is made up of 13 amino acids. Germline V gene lookup returns CDR1 LNHNV and CDR2 YYDKDF (reference sequence). V lost 0 bases and J 7 bases, leaving 7 bases between the germline ends.

This chain uses TRBV7-2 with TRBJ1-5; D is possibly TRBD1 (5 bases). Between the trimmed V and J ends, which lost 0 bases and 4 bases, there was a span of 13 bases. The germline V gene has CDR1 SGHTA and CDR2 FQGNSA. The CDR3 spans 16 residues. The CDR3 here is CASSLASQGPNQPQHF. DNA of the CDR3: TGTGCCAGCAGCTTAGCTAGCCAGGGACCTAATCAGCCCCAGCATTTT.

This clonotype was detected only a few times. This rearrangement joins TRBV20-1 to TRBJ2-7, with D maybe TRBD2 (5 bases). The CDR3 is made up of 14 amino acids. The V end was cut by 5 bases, the J end by 0 bases, with 14 bases between. Germline CDR1 reads DFQATT; CDR2 reads SNEGSKA (reference sequence). This CDR3 reads CSAQDTRSSYEQYF. The CDR3 DNA reads TGCAGTGCTCAAGACACTAGGAGCTCCTACGAGCAGTACTTC.

The chain combines TRBV19 with TRBJ2-7; TRBD1 might be the D (6 bases). Trimming pared 9 bases from V and 2 bases from J, leaving 20 bases between. CDR1 LNHDA and CDR2 SQIVND come from the germline V gene (reference sequence). The length of the CDR3 is 15 residues. The CDR3 bases are TGTGCCAGCTCTCCGAGGACAGCCTTAGCCTACGAGCAGTACTTC. It encodes CASSPRTALAYEQYF.

The chain recombines TRBV4-1 with TRBJ1-3, with D possibly matching TRBD1 (5 bases). Trimming removed 4 bases at V and 3 bases at J, with 16 bases between. Germline CDR1 is MGHRA and CDR2 is YSYEKL. The CDR3 consists of 16 residues. The CDR3 coding sequence is TGCGCCAGCAGCCGACCGGTTGCGGGGGGTGGAAACACCATATATTTT. This translates into CASSRPVAGGGNTIYF.